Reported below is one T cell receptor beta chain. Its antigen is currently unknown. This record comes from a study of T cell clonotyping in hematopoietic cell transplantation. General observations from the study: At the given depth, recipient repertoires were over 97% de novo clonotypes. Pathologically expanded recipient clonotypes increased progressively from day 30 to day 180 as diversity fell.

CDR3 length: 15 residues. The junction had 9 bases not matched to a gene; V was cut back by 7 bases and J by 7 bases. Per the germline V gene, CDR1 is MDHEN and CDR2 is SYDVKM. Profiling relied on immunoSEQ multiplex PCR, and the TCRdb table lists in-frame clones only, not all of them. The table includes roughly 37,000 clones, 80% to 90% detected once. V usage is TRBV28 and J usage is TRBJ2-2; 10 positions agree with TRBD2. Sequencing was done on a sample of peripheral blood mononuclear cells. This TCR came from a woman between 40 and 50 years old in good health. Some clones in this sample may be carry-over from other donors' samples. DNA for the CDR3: TGTGCCAGCATGTGGTCTAGCGGGAGTGGCGGGGAGCTGTTTTTT. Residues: CASMWSSGSGGELFF.